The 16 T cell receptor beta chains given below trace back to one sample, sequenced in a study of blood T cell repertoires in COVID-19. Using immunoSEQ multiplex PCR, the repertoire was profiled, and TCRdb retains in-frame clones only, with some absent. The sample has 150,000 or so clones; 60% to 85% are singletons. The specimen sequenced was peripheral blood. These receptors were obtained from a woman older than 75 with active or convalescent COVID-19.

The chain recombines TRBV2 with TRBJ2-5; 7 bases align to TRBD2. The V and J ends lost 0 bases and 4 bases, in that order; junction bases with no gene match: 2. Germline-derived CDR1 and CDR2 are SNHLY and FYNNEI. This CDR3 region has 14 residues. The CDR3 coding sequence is TGTGCCAGCAGTGAAGCGCGCGGGAGAGAGACCCAGTACTTC. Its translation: CASSEARGRETQYF.

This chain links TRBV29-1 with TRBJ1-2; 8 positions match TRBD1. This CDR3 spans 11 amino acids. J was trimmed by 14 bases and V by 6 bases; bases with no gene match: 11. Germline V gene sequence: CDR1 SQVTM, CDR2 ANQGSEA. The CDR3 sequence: CSVGGQGAFTF. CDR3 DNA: TGCAGCGTCGGTGGACAGGGTGCGTTTACCTTC.

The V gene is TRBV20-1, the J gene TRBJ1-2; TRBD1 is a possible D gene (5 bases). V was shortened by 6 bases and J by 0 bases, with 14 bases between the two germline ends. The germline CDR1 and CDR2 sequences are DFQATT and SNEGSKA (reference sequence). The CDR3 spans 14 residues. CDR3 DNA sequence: TGCAGTGCCAGTAATTGGGACTCTAACTATGGCTACACCTTC. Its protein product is CSASNWDSNYGYTF.

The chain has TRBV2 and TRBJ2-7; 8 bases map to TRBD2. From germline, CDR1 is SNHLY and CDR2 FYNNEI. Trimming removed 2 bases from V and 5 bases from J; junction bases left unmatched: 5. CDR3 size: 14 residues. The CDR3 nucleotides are TGTGCCAGCAGTGAACGGGAGGGGAAAAACGAGCAGTACTTC. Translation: CASSEREGKNEQYF. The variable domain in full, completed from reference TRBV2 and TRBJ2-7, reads EPEVTQTPSHQVTQMGQEVILRCVPISNHLYFYWYRQILGQKVEFLVSFYNNEISEKSEIFDDQFSVERPDGSNFTLKIRSTKLEDSAMYFCASSEREGKNEQYFGPGTRLTVT.

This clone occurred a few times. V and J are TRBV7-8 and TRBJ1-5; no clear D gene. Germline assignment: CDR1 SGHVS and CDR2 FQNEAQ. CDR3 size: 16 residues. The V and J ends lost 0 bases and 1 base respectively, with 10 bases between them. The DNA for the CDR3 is TGTGCCAGCAGCTTAGCGCCCACAGTAAGCAATCAGCCCCAGCATTTT. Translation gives CASSLAPTVSNQPQHF.

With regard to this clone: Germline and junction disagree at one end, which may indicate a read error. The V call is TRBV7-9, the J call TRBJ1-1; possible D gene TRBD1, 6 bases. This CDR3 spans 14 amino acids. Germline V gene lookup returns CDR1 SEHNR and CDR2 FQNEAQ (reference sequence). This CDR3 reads CASNLGGQVGQAFF. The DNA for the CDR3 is TGTGCCAGCAACTTAGGGGGGCAGGTCGGGCAAGCTTTCTTT.

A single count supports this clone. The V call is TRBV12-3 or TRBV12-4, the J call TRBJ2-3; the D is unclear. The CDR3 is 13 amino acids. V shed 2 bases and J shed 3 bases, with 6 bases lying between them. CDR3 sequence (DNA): TGTGCCAGCAGTTTACTCACAACAGATACGCAGTATTTT. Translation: CASSLLTTDTQYF.

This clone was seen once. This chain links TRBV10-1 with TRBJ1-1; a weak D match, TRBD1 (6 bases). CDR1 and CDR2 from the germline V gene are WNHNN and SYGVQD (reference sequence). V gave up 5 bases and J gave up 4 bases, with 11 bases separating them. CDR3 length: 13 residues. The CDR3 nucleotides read TGCGCCAGCAGTCCCAGGGGTTCCACTGAAGCTTTCTTT. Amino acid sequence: CASSPRGSTEAFF.

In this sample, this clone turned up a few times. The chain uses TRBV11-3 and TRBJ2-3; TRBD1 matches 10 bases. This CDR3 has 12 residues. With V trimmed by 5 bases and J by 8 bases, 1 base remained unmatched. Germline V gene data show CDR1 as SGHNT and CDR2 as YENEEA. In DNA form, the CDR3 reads TGTGCCAGCAGCAGGACAGGGGGTACGCAGTATTTT. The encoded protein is CASSRTGGTQYF.

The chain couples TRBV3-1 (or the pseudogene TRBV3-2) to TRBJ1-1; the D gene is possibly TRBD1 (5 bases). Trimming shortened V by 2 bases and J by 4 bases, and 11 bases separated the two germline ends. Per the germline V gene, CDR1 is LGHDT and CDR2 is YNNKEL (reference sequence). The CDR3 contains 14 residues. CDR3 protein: CASSQSSGVTEAFF. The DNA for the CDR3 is TGTGCCAGCAGCCAATCCTCGGGGGTCACTGAAGCTTTCTTT.

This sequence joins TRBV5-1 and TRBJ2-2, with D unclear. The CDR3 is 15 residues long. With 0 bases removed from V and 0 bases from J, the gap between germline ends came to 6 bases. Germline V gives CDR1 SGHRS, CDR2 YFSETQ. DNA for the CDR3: TGCGCCAGCAGCTTGGATTCTCCGAACACCGGGGAGCTGTTTTTT. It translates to CASSLDSPNTGELFF.

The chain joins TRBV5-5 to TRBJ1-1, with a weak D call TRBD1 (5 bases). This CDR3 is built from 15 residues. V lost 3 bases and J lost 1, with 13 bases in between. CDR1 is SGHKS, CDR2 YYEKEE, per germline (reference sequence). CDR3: CASSSPGLKNTEAFF. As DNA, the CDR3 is TGTGCCAGCAGCTCCCCAGGGCTGAAGAACACTGAAGCTTTCTTT. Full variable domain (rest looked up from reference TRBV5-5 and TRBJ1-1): DAGVTQSPTHLIKTRGQQVTLRCSPISGHKSVSWYQQVLGQGPQFIFQYYEKEERGRGNFPDRFSARQFPNYSSELNVNALLLGDSALYLCASSSPGLKNTEAFFGQGTRLTVV.

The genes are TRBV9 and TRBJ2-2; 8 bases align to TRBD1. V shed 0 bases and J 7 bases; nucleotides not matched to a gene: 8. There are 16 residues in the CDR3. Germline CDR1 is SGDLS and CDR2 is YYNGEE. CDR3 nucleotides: TGTGCCAGCAGCGTAGTTCCGGACAGGGCGAACGGGGAGCTGTTTTTT. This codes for CASSVVPDRANGELFF.

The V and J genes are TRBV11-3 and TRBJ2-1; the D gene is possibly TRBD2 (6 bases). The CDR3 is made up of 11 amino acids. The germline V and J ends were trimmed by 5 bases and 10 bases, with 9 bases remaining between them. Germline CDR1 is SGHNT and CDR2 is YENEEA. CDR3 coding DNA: TGTGCCAGCAGCCATGGAGGGGAGCAGTTCTTC. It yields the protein CASSHGGEQFF.

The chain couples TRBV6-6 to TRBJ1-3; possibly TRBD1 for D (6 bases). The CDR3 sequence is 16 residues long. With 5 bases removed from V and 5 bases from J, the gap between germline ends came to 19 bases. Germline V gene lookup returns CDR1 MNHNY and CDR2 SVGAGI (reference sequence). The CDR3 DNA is TGTGCCAGCAGTCACCCTGGGGGCCACTCCAGAAACACCATATATTTT. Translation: CASSHPGGHSRNTIYF.

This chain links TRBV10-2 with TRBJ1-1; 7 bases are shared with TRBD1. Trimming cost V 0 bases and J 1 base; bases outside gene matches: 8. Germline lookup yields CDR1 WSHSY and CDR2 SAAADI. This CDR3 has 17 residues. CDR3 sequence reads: CASSESFGQVKNTEAFF. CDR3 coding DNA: TGCGCCAGCAGTGAGTCGTTTGGACAGGTTAAGAACACTGAAGCTTTCTTT.